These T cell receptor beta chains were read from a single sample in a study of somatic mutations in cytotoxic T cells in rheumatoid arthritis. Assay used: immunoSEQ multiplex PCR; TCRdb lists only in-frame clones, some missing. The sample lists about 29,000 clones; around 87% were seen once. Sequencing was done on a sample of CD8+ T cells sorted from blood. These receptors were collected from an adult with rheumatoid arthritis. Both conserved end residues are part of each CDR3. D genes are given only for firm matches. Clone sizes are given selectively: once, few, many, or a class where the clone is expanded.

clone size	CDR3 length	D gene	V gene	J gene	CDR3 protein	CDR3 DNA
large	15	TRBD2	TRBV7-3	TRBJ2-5	CASSLVAGLGETQYF	TGTGCCAGCAGCTTAGTAGCGGGGCTGGGGGAGACCCAGTACTTC
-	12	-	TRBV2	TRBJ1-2	CASSEGAYGYTF	TGTGCCAGCAGTGAGGGGGCTTATGGCTACACCTTC
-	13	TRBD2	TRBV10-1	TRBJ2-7	CASSETGGDEQYF	TGCGCCAGCAGTGAAACGGGAGGCGACGAGCAGTACTTC
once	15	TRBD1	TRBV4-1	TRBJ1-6	CASSHGDRQNSPLHF	TGCGCCAGCAGCCATGGGGACAGGCAAAATTCACCCCTCCACTTT
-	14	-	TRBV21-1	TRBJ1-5	CASSNDRGWQPQHF	TGTGCCAGCAGCAACGACAGGGGGTGGCAGCCCCAGCATTTT
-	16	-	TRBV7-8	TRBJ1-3	CASRPDSSISGNTIYF	TGTGCCAGCAGGCCGGACAGTTCAATCTCTGGAAACACCATATATTTT
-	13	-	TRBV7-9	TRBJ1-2	CASSLGYTNGYTF	TGTGCCAGCAGCTTAGGATACACAAATGGCTACACCTTC
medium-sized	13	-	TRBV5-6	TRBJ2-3	CASTPLQGDTQYF	TGTGCCAGCACCCCCCTTCAAGGAGATACGCAGTATTTT
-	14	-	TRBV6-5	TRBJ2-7	CASSSRDKTYEQYF	TGTGCCAGCAGTTCCCGGGACAAGACCTACGAGCAGTACTTC
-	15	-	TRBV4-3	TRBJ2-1	CASSQDKVNYNEQFF	TGCGCCAGCAGCCAAGATAAGGTTAACTACAATGAGCAGTTCTTC
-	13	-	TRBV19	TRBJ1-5	CASSWVLNQPQHF	TGTGCCAGTAGTTGGGTACTCAATCAGCCCCAGCATTTT
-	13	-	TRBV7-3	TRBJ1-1	CASSVTPGRKAFF	TGTGCCAGCAGCGTAACTCCCGGCAGGAAGGCTTTCTTT
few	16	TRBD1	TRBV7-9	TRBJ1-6	CASSHSGQGYNSPLHF	TGTGCCAGCAGCCATAGCGGACAGGGTTATAATTCACCCCTCCACTTT
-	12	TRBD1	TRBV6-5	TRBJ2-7	CASRDSSYEQYF	TGTGCCAGTCGGGACAGCTCCTACGAGCAGTACTTC
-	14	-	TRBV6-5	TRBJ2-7	CASSILGSWYEQYF	TGTGCCAGCAGTATCCTGGGGTCTTGGTACGAGCAGTACTTC
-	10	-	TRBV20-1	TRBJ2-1	CSASINEQFF	TGCAGTGCTAGCATAAATGAGCAGTTCTTC
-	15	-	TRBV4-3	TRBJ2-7	CASSQTRSAGYEQYF	TGCGCCAGCAGCCAAACTCGGTCGGCGGGCTACGAGCAGTACTTC
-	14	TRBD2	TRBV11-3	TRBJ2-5	CASSPRGGEETQYF	TGTGCCAGCAGCCCGCGGGGGGGCGAAGAGACCCAGTACTTC
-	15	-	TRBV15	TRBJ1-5	CATSRDFYSNQPQHF	TGTGCCACCAGCAGAGACTTTTATAGCAATCAGCCCCAGCATTTT
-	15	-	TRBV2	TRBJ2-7	CASSELTGISYEQYF	TGTGCCAGCAGTGAATTAACGGGGATCTCCTACGAGCAGTACTTC
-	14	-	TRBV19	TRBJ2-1	CASSIGGASNEQFF	TGTGCCAGTAGTATAGGGGGGGCTTCCAATGAGCAGTTCTTC
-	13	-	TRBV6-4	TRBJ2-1	CASSEDTYNEQFF	TGTGCCAGCAGTGAGGACACGTACAATGAGCAGTTCTTC
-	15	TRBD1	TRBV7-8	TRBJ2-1	CASSPPTGRNNEQFF	TGTGCCAGCAGCCCTCCGACAGGGCGGAACAATGAGCAGTTCTTC
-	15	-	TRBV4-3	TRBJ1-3	CASSQDRFSGNTIYF	TGCGCCAGCAGCCAAGATAGATTCTCTGGAAACACCATATATTTT
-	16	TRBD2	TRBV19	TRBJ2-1	CASSMTSGLADNEQFF	TGTGCCAGTAGTATGACGTCGGGACTAGCAGACAATGAGCAGTTCTTC
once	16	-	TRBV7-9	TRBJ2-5	CASSSTLRSRGETQYF	TGTGCCAGCAGCTCCACTTTAAGGAGCCGGGGGGAGACCCAGTACTTC
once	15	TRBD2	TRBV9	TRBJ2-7	CASSATGTSDYEQYF	TGTGCCAGCAGCGCAACCGGGACTAGCGATTACGAGCAGTACTTC
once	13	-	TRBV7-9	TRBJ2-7	CASSFQEVAEQYF	TGTGCCAGCAGCTTCCAGGAGGTCGCCGAGCAGTACTTC
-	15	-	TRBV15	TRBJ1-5	CATSPSRGGDQPQHF	TGTGCCACCAGCCCAAGCAGGGGAGGGGATCAGCCCCAGCATTTT
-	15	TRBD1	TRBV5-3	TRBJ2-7	CARSSGGPCSYEQYF	TGTGCCAGAAGCTCAGGGGGCCCCTGCTCCTACGAGCAGTACTTC
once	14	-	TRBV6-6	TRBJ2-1	CASSWDSSYNEQFF	TGTGCCAGCAGTTGGGACTCCTCCTACAATGAGCAGTTCTTC
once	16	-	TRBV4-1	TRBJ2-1	CASSQGQLSSYNEQFF	TGCGCCAGCAGCCAGGGGCAGTTGAGCTCCTACAATGAGCAGTTCTTC
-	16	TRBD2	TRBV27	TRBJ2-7	CASSRKLAGAFYEQYF	TGTGCCAGCAGTCGAAAACTAGCGGGAGCTTTCTACGAGCAGTACTTC
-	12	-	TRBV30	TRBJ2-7	CAGEGQSYEQYF	TGTGCCGGAGAGGGGCAGTCCTACGAGCAGTACTTC